The 2 T cell receptor beta chains below were found in one sample sequenced in a study of blood T cell repertoires in COVID-19. Assay used: immunoSEQ multiplex PCR; TCRdb lists only in-frame clones, some missing. The repertoire holds more than 110,000 clones, with 86% as singletons. The material sequenced was PBMCs or T cells enriched from blood (not recorded which). Every receptor here comes from a man aged 50-59 years who had recovered from COVID-19.

The rearrangement uses TRBV12-5 and TRBJ2-3, with D unresolved. The germline gives CDR1 LGHNT, CDR2 FRNRAP. Trimming pared 2 bases from V and 3 bases from J, leaving 3 bases between. The CDR3 sequence is 12 residues long. The CDR3 nucleotides read TGTGCTAGTGGTTTGACTACAGATACGCAGTATTTT. Translating gives CASGLTTDTQYF.

This chain joins TRBV19 and TRBJ2-1, with 7 bases matching TRBD2. Germline V gene lookup returns CDR1 LNHDA and CDR2 SQIVND (reference sequence). The CDR3 totals 18 residues. The V gene end was trimmed by 3 bases and the J gene end by 0 bases; junction bases not matched to a gene: 11. The CDR3 spells CASSMGLAVHLSYNEQFF. The DNA of the CDR3 is TGTGCCAGTAGTATGGGTCTAGCGGTCCACCTCTCCTACAATGAGCAGTTCTTC.